The 29 T cell receptor beta chains below all came from one sample that was sequenced in a study of T cells in Graves' hyperthyroidism and ophthalmopathy. Amplified TCR beta CDR3 regions derived from RNA transcripts. During a first-round RT-PCR of the TCR CDR3, the HTBI primer set was used. TCRdb passed the multiplex PCR reads through MiXCR, listing each CDR3 protein once. This table holds about 270,000 distinct CDR3 sequences, around 25% found once. The sequencing input was blood. Receptor source: a middle-aged man with Graves' hyperthyroidism that later progressed to Graves' ophthalmopathy.

Many counts were recorded for this clonotype. The J gene is TRBJ2-5, the V gene TRBV2; D unresolved. Trimming shortened V by 6 bases and J by 2 bases, and 7 bases separated the two germline ends. The CDR3 contains 12 residues. Germline V gene sequence: CDR1 SNHLY, CDR2 FYNNEI. The CDR3 bases are TGTGCCAGCAGCCAAGAGCAAGAGACCCAGTACTTC. The encoded protein is CASSQEQETQYF.

The sample holds many counts of this clonotype. The chain is built from TRBV27 and TRBJ2-2, with D perhaps TRBD2 (7 bases). Germline CDR1 reads MNHEY; CDR2 reads SMNVEV (reference sequence). This CDR3 is 15 amino acids long. With 1 base removed from V and 5 bases from J, the gap between germline ends came to 11 bases. CDR3 in amino acids: CASSLWEGVTGELFF. CDR3 nucleotide sequence: TGTGCCAGCAGTTTATGGGAGGGGGTTACCGGGGAGCTGTTTTTT.

This clonotype was counted at least ten times. V gene TRBV2 combines with J gene TRBJ2-7; TRBD1 aligns across 10 bases. The CDR3 consists of 14 residues. Germline CDR1 SNHLY, CDR2 FYNNEI. J was trimmed by 7 bases and V by 9 bases; bases with no gene match: 12. Written as DNA, the CDR3 is TGTGCCAGTACCGGGACAGGGGAGAAGGGGGAGCAGTACTTC. It encodes CASTGTGEKGEQYF. Full variable domain (outside the CDR3, taken from reference TRBV2 and TRBJ2-7): EPEVTQTPSHQVTQMGQEVILRCVPISNHLYFYWYRQILGQKVEFLVSFYNNEISEKSEIFDDQFSVERPDGSNFTLKIRSTKLEDSAMYFCASTGTGEKGEQYFGPGTRLTVT.

Many counts were recorded for this clonotype. This rearrangement joins TRBV12-3 or TRBV12-4 to TRBJ1-2; 9 positions agree with TRBD1. This CDR3 contains 14 residues. The V gene end was trimmed by 5 bases and the J gene end by 4 bases; junction bases not matched to a gene: 5. CDR3 nucleotides: TGTGCCAGCAGTCTGGACAGGGGTGGCTATGGCTACACCTTC. Residues: CASSLDRGGYGYTF.

There are many counts of this clonotype. A much bigger clone sits one base away, suggesting this may be a read error. The V gene is TRBV28, the J gene TRBJ2-7; D possibly matches TRBD1 or TRBD2 (5 bases each). The CDR3 length is 12 residues. CDR1 is MDHEN and CDR2 is SYDVKM in the germline V gene. V was clipped by 2 bases and J by 5 bases, with 7 bases between them. The CDR3 DNA reads as TGTGCCAGCAGTTTAGGGACCAACGAGCAGTACTTC. This gives the protein CASSLGTNEQYF.

This clonotype has ten or more counts. This chain links TRBV12-3 or TRBV12-4 with TRBJ2-7; the match to TRBD1 covers 12 bases. V shed 5 bases, J shed 4 bases, and the junction held 6 bases outside the gene matches. The CDR3 covers 15 residues. Here the CDR3 reads CASSPWDRGRYEQYF. DNA for the CDR3: TGTGCCAGCAGTCCATGGGACAGGGGGCGGTACGAGCAGTACTTC.

This clonotype was detected many times. The rearrangement uses TRBV7-9 and TRBJ1-1, with 9 bases lining up with TRBD1. Losses at the gene ends were 5 bases for V and 3 bases for J; bases not matched to a gene: 7. CDR1 SEHNR and CDR2 FQNEAQ come from the germline V gene (reference sequence). The CDR3 is 15 residues long. The CDR3 loop is CASSPGQGPYTEAFF. For the CDR3, the DNA is TGTGCCAGCAGCCCAGGACAGGGGCCCTACACTGAAGCTTTCTTT. The variable domain in full, completed from reference TRBV7-9 and TRBJ1-1, reads DTGVSQNPRHKITKRGQNVTFRCDPISEHNRLYWYRQTLGQGPEFLTYFQNEAQLEKSRLLSDRFSAERPKGSFSTLEIQRTEQGDSAMYLCASSPGQGPYTEAFFGQGTRLTVV.

This clonotype turned up a few times. This sequence joins TRBV5-1 and TRBJ2-3; D is perhaps TRBD2 (6 bases). V lost 5 bases to trimming and J lost 10 bases, with 23 bases between them. This CDR3 is built from 15 residues. Germline loops: CDR1 SGHRS, CDR2 YFSETQ. CDR3 protein: CASRPTSWEAAAQYF. As DNA, the CDR3 is TGCGCCAGCAGGCCGACAAGCTGGGAGGCGGCGGCGCAGTATTTT.

This chain links TRBV19 with TRBJ1-1, with D perhaps matching TRBD1 (5 bases). The ends were cut back, 6 bases at V and 1 base at J, with 15 bases in the middle. The CDR3 is 15 residues long. Germline V CDR1 and CDR2: LNHDA, SQIVND (reference sequence). In nucleotides, the CDR3 is TGTGCCAGTAGCGATATGGGGGTTGCGAACACTGAAGCTTTCTTT. It specifies CASSDMGVANTEAFF.

This clonotype was detected many times. This rearrangement joins TRBV12-3 or TRBV12-4 to TRBJ2-7, with a possible D match to TRBD1 (6 bases). The CDR3 has 13 amino acids. V dropped 7 bases and J dropped 4 bases, with 14 bases sitting between them. The CDR3 bases are TGTGCCAGCACTCGGGACAACGGGTACGAGCAGTACTTC. Amino acids: CASTRDNGYEQYF.

The sample holds many counts of this clonotype. CDR3 region: CASSLRGDQPQHF. CDR3 nucleotide sequence: TGTGCCAGCAGTTTGCGGGGGGATCAGCCCCAGCATTTT. The rearrangement uses TRBV28 and TRBJ1-5, with D possibly TRBD1 on 5 matching bases. Germline V lookup: CDR1 MDHEN, CDR2 SYDVKM. The CDR3 covers 13 residues. Trimming stripped 3 bases from V and 5 bases from J, with 8 bases between.

This clonotype was counted at least ten times. The chain's CDR3 is CASSPGQGYQPQHF. The CDR3 DNA reads as TGTGCCAGCAGCCCTGGACAGGGATATCAGCCCCAGCATTTT. V gene TRBV9 combines with J gene TRBJ1-5, with TRBD1 identical over 8 bases. The trim removed 4 bases at V and 5 bases at J, leaving 5 bases unmatched. The CDR3 spans 14 residues. Germline V gene data show CDR1 as SGDLS and CDR2 as YYNGEE.

V gene TRBV13 combines with J gene TRBJ2-2; TRBD1 matches at 7 bases. Germline CDR1 PRHDT, CDR2 FYEKMQ (reference sequence). The CDR3 loop spans 15 amino acids. V shed 3 bases, J shed 2 bases, and the junction held 3 bases outside the gene matches. The CDR3, as DNA: TGTGCCAGCAGCTTTACAGGGGAAAACACCGGGGAGCTGTTTTTT. Translated, it gives CASSFTGENTGELFF.

The sample holds many counts of this clonotype. This sequence joins TRBV10-3 and TRBJ1-1, with D unclear. V shed 0 bases and J shed 4 bases, with 12 bases lying between them. The germline V gene has CDR1 ENHRY and CDR2 SYGVKD. The CDR3 is 15 residues long. CDR3 amino acids: CAISESASWGTEAFF. The CDR3, as DNA: TGTGCCATCAGTGAGTCAGCGTCTTGGGGCACTGAAGCTTTCTTT.

This clonotype was counted many times. The chain joins TRBV19 to TRBJ1-5; the match to TRBD1 covers 8 bases. The germline gives CDR1 LNHDA, CDR2 SQIVND (reference sequence). The junction had 7 bases not matched to a gene; V was cut back by 3 bases and J by 0 bases. The CDR3 runs 17 residues. In nucleotides, the CDR3 is TGTGCCAGTAGTATCCAGGGGGCGGCTTATAGCAATCAGCCCCAGCATTTT. The encoded protein is CASSIQGAAYSNQPQHF.

The chain joins TRBV20-1 to TRBJ1-1; no clear D. V lost 3 bases and J 0 bases, leaving 11 bases between the germline ends. This CDR3 spans 14 amino acids. The germline CDR1 and CDR2 sequences are DFQATT and SNEGSKA (reference sequence). CDR3 residues: CSARKLQLNTEAFF. The CDR3 DNA reads TGCAGTGCTAGGAAGCTGCAGTTGAACACTGAAGCTTTCTTT.

The DNA of the CDR3 is TGTGCCAGCAGTATGGACCCTTTCTCTGGAAACACCATATATTTT. Translating gives CASSMDPFSGNTIYF. The rearrangement joins TRBV28 to TRBJ1-3; no definite D call. V was trimmed by 5 bases and J by 0 bases, leaving 11 bases between them. Germline V gives CDR1 MDHEN, CDR2 SYDVKM. The CDR3 covers 15 residues.

This clonotype was observed a handful of times. CDR3 in DNA: TGTGCCAGCGATGGACTAGCGGGAGGGATTAACACCGGGGAGCTGTTTTTT. The encoded protein is CASDGLAGGINTGELFF. J is TRBJ2-2 and V is TRBV12-3 or TRBV12-4; 15 bases agree with TRBD2. J was trimmed by 2 bases and V by 8 bases; bases with no gene match: 6. CDR3 length equals 17 residues.

J is TRBJ2-7 and V is TRBV18; D unresolved. V was pared by 2 bases and J by 3 bases, with 14 bases between. Germline CDR1 reads KGHSH; CDR2 reads LQKENI. The CDR3 length is 15 residues. This CDR3 reads CASSPNRAHDYEQYF. CDR3 coding DNA: TGTGCCAGCTCACCAAATAGGGCCCACGACTACGAGCAGTACTTC.

The chain employs TRBV20-1 and TRBJ2-7, with a weak D call TRBD1 (7 bases). The germline CDR1 and CDR2 sequences are DFQATT and SNEGSKA (reference sequence). The CDR3 has 14 amino acids. V was clipped by 2 bases and J by 4 bases, with 15 bases between them. CDR3 protein: CSARTGVGTYEQYF. The CDR3 DNA reads as TGCAGTGCTAGAACAGGGGTAGGGACTTACGAGCAGTACTTC.

This clonotype was observed a handful of times. The V call is TRBV20-1, the J call TRBJ2-4; D not resolved. The length of the CDR3 is 15 residues. Per the germline V gene, CDR1 is DFQATT and CDR2 is SNEGSKA (reference sequence). Trimming left V 0 bases short and J 3 bases short, with 12 bases between. CDR3 sequence: CSARDLQFGKNIQYF. The CDR3 DNA is TGCAGTGCTAGAGATCTTCAGTTTGGCAAAAACATTCAGTACTTC.

The chain carries TRBV30 and TRBJ1-5; TRBD1 aligns across 7 bases. The CDR3 has 13 residues. Germline CDR1 reads GTSNPN; CDR2 reads SVGIG (reference sequence). With 1 base clipped from V and 5 bases from J, the junction kept 2 bases outside the gene matches. In DNA, the CDR3 is TGTGCCTGGAGTGGACAGGGCCATCAGCCCCAGCATTTT. This sequence encodes CAWSGQGHQPQHF.

This clonotype occurred a few times. The chain is built from TRBV18 and TRBJ1-1; possible D gene TRBD1, 6 bases. Trimming removed 0 bases at V and 5 bases at J, with 16 bases between. The CDR3 sequence is 16 residues long. The germline V gene encodes CDR1 KGHSH and CDR2 LQKENI. CDR3 in DNA: TGTGCCAGCTCACCACCGGCCCAGGGGTTGGGAACTGAAGCTTTCTTT. Residues: CASSPPAQGLGTEAFF.

This clonotype was observed many times. This rearrangement joins TRBV11-1 to TRBJ2-5; TRBD2 matches at 13 bases. CDR1 SGHAT and CDR2 FQDESV come from the germline V gene (reference sequence). This CDR3 comprises 17 residues. V gave up 4 bases and J gave up 11 bases; unmatched junction bases: 16. The CDR3 coding sequence is TGTGCCAGCAGCTCGACAGCCGGACTAGCGGGAGCAAGGGAGCAGTACTTC. As protein: CASSSTAGLAGAREQYF.

This clonotype was seen repeatedly, ten times or more. This chain connects TRBV6-1 to TRBJ2-7; no reliable D call. V was clipped by 1 base and J by 2 bases, with 12 bases between them. The CDR3 consists of 15 residues. The germline CDR1 and CDR2 sequences are MNHNS and SASEGT. CDR3 sequence (DNA): TGTGCCAGCAGTGAAGAATCGGGCCGAACCTACGAGCAGTACTTC. Amino acid sequence: CASSEESGRTYEQYF.

This clonotype was detected many times. The chain joins TRBV10-3 to TRBJ2-3; D unresolved. Per the germline V gene, CDR1 is ENHRY and CDR2 is SYGVKD. CDR3 length: 12 residues. V shed 4 bases and J shed 8 bases, with 10 bases lying between them. The CDR3 spells CAISADARTQYF. The CDR3 DNA reads TGTGCCATCAGTGCGGACGCACGTACGCAGTATTTT.

Many counts were recorded for this clonotype. This CDR3 reads CASSPWTSGSYLETQYF. The CDR3 nucleotides are TGTGCCAGCAGCCCTTGGACTAGCGGGAGTTACCTAGAGACCCAGTACTTC. The chain has TRBV11-1 and TRBJ2-5; 13 bases fit TRBD2. From germline, CDR1 is SGHAT and CDR2 FQDESV (reference sequence). V shed 5 bases and J 4 bases; nucleotides not matched to a gene: 10. The CDR3 loop spans 17 amino acids.

In its sample, this clonotype was seen many times. The rearrangement joins TRBV6-5 to TRBJ2-3; TRBD2 matches 13 bases. Trimming took 2 bases from V and 5 from J; bases not matched to a gene: 1. Looked up from germline, CDR1 is MNHEY and CDR2 is SVGAGI. The CDR3 runs 15 residues. In DNA, the CDR3 is TGTGCCAGCAGTTACACTAGCGGGAGGGGAGATACGCAGTATTTT. Amino acids: CASSYTSGRGDTQYF.

A remark on this clonotype: One end of the junction varies from germline; a read error may be responsible. V usage is TRBV2 and J usage is TRBJ1-2; maybe TRBD1 (6 bases). The germline CDR1 and CDR2 sequences are SNHLY and FYNNEI. This CDR3 spans 13 amino acids. CDR3 coding DNA: TGTCCCAGCAGTGAACAGGGCAACTATGGCTACACCTTC. It specifies CPSSEQGNYGYTF.